This T cell receptor beta chain was profiled in a study of shared clonotypes between healthy human individuals. Terminally differentiated effector memory CD45RA+ cells were left out of the naive CD8 fraction, which was CD45RO-negative and positively selected for CCR7. With respect to this clone: The antigen is unknown.

CDR3 size: 14 residues. Germline lookup yields CDR1 MNHEY and CDR2 SMNVEV (reference sequence). V shed 6 bases and J 6 bases; nucleotides not matched to a gene: 7. Study observations and caveats: Memory subsets had estimated richness that was generally smaller than that of naive subsets.

For each subset, genomic DNA was distributed in equal portions over several immunoSEQ plates. Sequencing was performed with immunoSEQ multiplex PCR; in TCRdb, only in-frame clones are kept and a portion is missing. The data contain around 2,000,000 clones, about 92% of them singletons. This TCR came from a man aged 18 to 29 in good health. Some clones in this sample may be carry-over from other donors' samples. The chain has TRBV27 and TRBJ2-1, with 8 bases identical to TRBD2. Sequences were obtained from naive CD8+ T cells from PBMCs. The CDR3 DNA follows: TGTGCCAGCAGCCCCATCGGACTAGCCAATGAGCAGTTCTTC. The encoded protein is CASSPIGLANEQFF.